These T cell receptor beta chains were read from a single sample in a study of CD8 T cells in ankylosing spondylitis. One entry per CDR3 protein results from TCRdb running MiXCR on the 5' RACE reads. The sample yields some 700,000 distinct CDR3 sequences, 15% to 20% seen once. Sequencing was done on a sample of blood, either unsorted or a sorted T cell fraction (not recorded which). All receptors derive from a male donor with ankylosing spondylitis. Each CDR3 is given with its conserved first and last residue. Each record gives: J gene, V gene, CDR3 protein.

TRBJ2-5 | TRBV10-3 | CAISVGGPQETQYF
TRBJ2-7 | TRBV27 | CASSLRVPLAYEQYF
TRBJ2-6 | TRBV27 | CATSSRGQGLAGANVLTF
TRBJ2-2 | TRBV27 | CASSLSPGLAPGELFF
TRBJ2-7 | TRBV15 | CATREGYGTYEQYF
TRBJ2-7 | TRBV3-1 | CASSQSLYEQYF
TRBJ2-7 | TRBV19 | CASSDRDVDEQYF
TRBJ2-1 | TRBV6-5 | CASSNSRQSYNEQFF
TRBJ1-4 | TRBV20-1 | CSAKQRLRDRGEKLFF
TRBJ2-1 | TRBV20-1 | CSARRTGGYNEQFF
TRBJ2-4 | TRBV5-1 | CASSLRPEAKNIQYF
TRBJ2-3 | TRBV29-1 | CSVRQGSTDTQYF
TRBJ2-5 | TRBV10-3 | CAISEGIAGRQETQYF
TRBJ2-7 | TRBV20-1 | CSAGTPTEIQYF
TRBJ2-3 | TRBV7-2 | CASSLAAGAWDTQYF
TRBJ1-3 | TRBV18 | CASSPRPDSFSGNTIYF
TRBJ2-7 | TRBV29-1 | CSVTAVPGTGGGEQYF
TRBJ2-6 | TRBV5-1 | CASSPGSSGANVLTF
TRBJ2-1 | TRBV27 | CASSLTSGVSEQFF
TRBJ2-5 | TRBV5-6 | CASSDGETQYF
TRBJ2-7 | TRBV5-1 | CASSSGQVYYEQYF
TRBJ1-6 | TRBV12-3/TRBV12-4 | CASRVGGENSPLHF
TRBJ2-7 | TRBV5-1 | CASSLSGGLSYEQYF
TRBJ2-7 | TRBV7-2 | CASSPPGQGTYEQYF
TRBJ2-1 | TRBV5-8 | CASSLGRRLQFF